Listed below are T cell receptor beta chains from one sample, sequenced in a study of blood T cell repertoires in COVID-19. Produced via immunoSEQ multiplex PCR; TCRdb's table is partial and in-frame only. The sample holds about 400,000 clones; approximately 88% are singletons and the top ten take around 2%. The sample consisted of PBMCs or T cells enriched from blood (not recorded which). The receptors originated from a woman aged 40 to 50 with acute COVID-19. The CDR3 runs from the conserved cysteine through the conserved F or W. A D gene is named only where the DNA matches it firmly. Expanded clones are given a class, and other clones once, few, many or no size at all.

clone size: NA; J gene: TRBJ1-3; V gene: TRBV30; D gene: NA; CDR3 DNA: TGTGCCTGGAGTGTAGCCGGTGGAAACACCATATATTTT; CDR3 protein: CAWSVAGGNTIYF
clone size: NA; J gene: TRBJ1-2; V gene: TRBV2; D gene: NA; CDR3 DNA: TGTGCCAGCAGGAGGTTCTTGACAGGAGCTAACTATGGCTACACCTTC; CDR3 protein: CASRRFLTGANYGYTF
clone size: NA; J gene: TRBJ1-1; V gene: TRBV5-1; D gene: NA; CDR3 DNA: TGCGCCAGCAGCTTGGGGCAGGGGAGGGATGAAGCTTTCTTT; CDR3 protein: CASSLGQGRDEAFF
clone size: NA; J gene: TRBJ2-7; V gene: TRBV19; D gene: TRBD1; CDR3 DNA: TGTGCCAGTAGTGCGCCCGGGACAGGATCCTACGAGCAGTACTTC; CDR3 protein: CASSAPGTGSYEQYF
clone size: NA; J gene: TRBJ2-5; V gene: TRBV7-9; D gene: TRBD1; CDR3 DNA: TGTGCCAGCAGTCACAGGGGAGAGACCCAGTACTTC; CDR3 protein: CASSHRGETQYF
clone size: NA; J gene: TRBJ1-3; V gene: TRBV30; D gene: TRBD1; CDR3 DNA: TGTGCCTGGAGAGACAGGGGATCTGGAAACACCATATATTTT; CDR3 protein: CAWRDRGSGNTIYF
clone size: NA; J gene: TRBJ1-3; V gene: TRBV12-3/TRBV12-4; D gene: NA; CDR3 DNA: TGTGCCAGCACGCGAGAGTCTGGAAACACCATATATTTT; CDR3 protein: CASTRESGNTIYF
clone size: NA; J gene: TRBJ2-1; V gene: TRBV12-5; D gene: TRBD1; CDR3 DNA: TGTGCTAGTGGTTCCGGGACAGCTTACAATGAGCAGTTCTTC; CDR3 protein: CASGSGTAYNEQFF
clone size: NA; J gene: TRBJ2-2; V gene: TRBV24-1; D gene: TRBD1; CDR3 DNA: TGTGCCACCAGACACAGGGGGCGTGGCGGGGAGCTGTTTTTT; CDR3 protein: CATRHRGRGGELFF
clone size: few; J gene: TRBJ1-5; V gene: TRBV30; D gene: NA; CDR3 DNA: TGTGCCTGGAGTGTCGGGGGGATGGGGTCGTATGGGCCCCAGCATTTT; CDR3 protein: CAWSVGGMGSYGPQHF
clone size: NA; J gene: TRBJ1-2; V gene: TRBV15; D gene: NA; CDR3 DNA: TGTGCCACCAGCCCTGAGTTCACGGGTGGCTACACCTTC; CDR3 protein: CATSPEFTGGYTF
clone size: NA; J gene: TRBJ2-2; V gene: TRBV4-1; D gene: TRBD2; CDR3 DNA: TGCGCCAGCAGCCCCAACGGAGGCGGGGGGGCCGTGTACACCGGGGAGCTGTTTTTT; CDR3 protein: CASSPNGGGGAVYTGELFF
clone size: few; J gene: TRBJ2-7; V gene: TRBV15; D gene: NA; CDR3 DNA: TGTGCCACCAGCAGAGAAAGGCGACAGCCTACCTACGAGCAGTACTTC; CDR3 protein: CATSRERRQPTYEQYF
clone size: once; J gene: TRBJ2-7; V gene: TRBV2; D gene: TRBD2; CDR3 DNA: TGTGCCAGCAGTGATACGGGGGGACGAACCTACGAGCAGTACTTC; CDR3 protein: CASSDTGGRTYEQYF
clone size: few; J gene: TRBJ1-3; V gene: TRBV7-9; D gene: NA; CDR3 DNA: TGTGCGGAGCCTAACAAGACCGCGGCGGAACACTCTGGAAACACCATATATTTT; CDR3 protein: CAEPNKTAAEHSGNTIYF
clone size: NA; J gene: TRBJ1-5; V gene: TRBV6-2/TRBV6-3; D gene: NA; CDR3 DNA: TGTGCCAGCAGTTACTCGTCCGGGGGGGTGTTGGCCCAGCATTTT; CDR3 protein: CASSYSSGGVLAQHF
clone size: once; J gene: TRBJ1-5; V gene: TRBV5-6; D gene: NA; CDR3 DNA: TGTGCCAGCAGCTTGGCTCCCAATCAGCCCCAGCATTTT; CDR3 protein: CASSLAPNQPQHF
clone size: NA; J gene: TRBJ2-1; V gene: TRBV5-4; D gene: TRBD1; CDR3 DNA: TGTGCCAGCAGCTTGGACAGGGGGCTTATGAATGAGCAGTTCTTC; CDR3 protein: CASSLDRGLMNEQFF
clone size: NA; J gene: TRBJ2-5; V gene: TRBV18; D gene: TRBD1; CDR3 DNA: TGTGCCAGCTCACCCGGGACAGGGGGCCAAGAGACCCAGTACTTC; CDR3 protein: CASSPGTGGQETQYF
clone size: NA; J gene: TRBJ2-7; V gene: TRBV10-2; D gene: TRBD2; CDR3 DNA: TGCGCCAGCACCGACCCGGGTGGCGGGGGGGTCATCTACGAGCAGTACTTC; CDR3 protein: CASTDPGGGGVIYEQYF
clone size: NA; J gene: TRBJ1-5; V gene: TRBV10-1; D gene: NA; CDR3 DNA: TGCGCCAGCAGTGAGTTCGCAGGGGAAAATCAGCCCCAGCATTTT; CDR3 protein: CASSEFAGENQPQHF
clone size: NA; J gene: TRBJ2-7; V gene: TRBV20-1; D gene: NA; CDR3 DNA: TGCAGTGCAGCTAACTACGAGCAGTACTTC; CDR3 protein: CSAANYEQYF
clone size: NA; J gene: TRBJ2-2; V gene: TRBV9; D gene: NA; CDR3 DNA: TGTGCCAGCAGCGTAGAAGCCAGGGGGGACGTAGGCACCGGGGAGCTGTTTTTT; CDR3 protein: CASSVEARGDVGTGELFF
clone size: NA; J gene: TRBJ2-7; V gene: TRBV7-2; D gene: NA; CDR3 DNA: TGTGCCAGCAGCTTAGTGGTACCCAGCTCCTACGAGCAGTACTTC; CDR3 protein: CASSLVVPSSYEQYF
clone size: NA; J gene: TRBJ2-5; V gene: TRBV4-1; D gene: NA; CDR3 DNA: TGCGCCAGCAGCCAAGATGACGTCCGGGGTTGGGGGCACCAAGAGACCCAGTACTTC; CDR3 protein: CASSQDDVRGWGHQETQYF
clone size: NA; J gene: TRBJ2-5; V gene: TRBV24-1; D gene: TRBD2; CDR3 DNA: TGTGCCACCAGTGGACTAGCGGGGACGGAGACCCAGTACTTC; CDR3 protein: CATSGLAGTETQYF
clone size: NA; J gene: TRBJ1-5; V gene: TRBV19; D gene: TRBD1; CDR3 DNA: TGTGCCAGTAGTTCCGGGACAGGGGGCCATCAGCCCCAGCATTTT; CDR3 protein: CASSSGTGGHQPQHF
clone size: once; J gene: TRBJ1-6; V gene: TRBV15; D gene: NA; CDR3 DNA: TGTGCCACCAGCAGAGAGGAGAATTCACCCCTCCACTTT; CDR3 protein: CATSREENSPLHF
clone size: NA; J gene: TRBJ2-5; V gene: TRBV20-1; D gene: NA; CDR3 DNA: TGCAGTGCCCATGTCGAGGAGACCCAGTACTTC; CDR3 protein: CSAHVEETQYF
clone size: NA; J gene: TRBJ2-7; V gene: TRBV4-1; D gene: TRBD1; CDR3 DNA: TGCGCCAGCAGCCAAGAATGGGGACAGGGGTTCTCCTACGAGCAGTACTTC; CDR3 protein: CASSQEWGQGFSYEQYF
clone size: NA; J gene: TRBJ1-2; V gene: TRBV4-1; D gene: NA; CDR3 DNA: TGCGCCAGCAGCCAAGACATTGCGGGCTATGGCTACACCTTC; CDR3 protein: CASSQDIAGYGYTF
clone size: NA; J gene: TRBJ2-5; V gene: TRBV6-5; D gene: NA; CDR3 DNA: TGTGCCAGCAGTCAAATCTACAGGGAAGAGACCCAGTACTTC; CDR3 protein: CASSQIYREETQYF
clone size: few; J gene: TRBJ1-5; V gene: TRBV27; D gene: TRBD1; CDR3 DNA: TGTGCCAGCAGTTTAAGACTAAAGGGGGCAGGGCTAGGGCCCCAGCATTTT; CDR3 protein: CASSLRLKGAGLGPQHF
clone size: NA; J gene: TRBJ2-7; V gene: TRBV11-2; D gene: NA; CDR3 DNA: TGTGCCAGCAGCTTAGACAGGCCCCACGAGCAGTACTTC; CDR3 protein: CASSLDRPHEQYF
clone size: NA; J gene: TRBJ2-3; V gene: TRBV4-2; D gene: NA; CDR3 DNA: TGTGCCAGCAGCCAAGACTATTCCACAGATACGCAGTATTTT; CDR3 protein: CASSQDYSTDTQYF
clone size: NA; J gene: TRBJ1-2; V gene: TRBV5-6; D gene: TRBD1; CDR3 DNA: TGTGCCAGCAGCTATAGAGCGACAGGGGATGGCTACACCTTC; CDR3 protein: CASSYRATGDGYTF
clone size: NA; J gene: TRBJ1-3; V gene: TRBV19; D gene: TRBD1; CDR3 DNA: TGTGCCAGTAGTATAGATCGGGACAGTATTCGTGGAAACACCATATATTTT; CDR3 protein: CASSIDRDSIRGNTIYF
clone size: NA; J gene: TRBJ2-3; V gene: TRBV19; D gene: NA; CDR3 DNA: TGTGCCAGTAGTGCGGAATCTGGAGATACGCAGTATTTT; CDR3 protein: CASSAESGDTQYF
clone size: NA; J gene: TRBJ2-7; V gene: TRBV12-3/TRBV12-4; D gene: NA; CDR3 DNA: TGTGCCAGCAGTTTATTAGAGGGATACGAGCAGTACTTC; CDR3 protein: CASSLLEGYEQYF
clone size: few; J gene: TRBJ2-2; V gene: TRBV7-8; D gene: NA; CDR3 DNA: TGTGCCAGCAGCTTTCCATCGTACTGGAACACCGGGGAGCTGTTTTTT; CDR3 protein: CASSFPSYWNTGELFF
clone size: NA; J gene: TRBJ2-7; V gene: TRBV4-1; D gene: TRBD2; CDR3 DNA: TGCGCCAGCAGCCAAGATCGGGGAGGGTACGAGCAGTACTTC; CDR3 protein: CASSQDRGGYEQYF
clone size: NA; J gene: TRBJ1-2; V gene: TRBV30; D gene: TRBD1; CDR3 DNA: TGTGCACAGGGGTGGATACAAGGCTACACCTTC; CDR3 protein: CAQGWIQGYTF
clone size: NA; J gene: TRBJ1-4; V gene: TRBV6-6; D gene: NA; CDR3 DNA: TGTGCCAGCAACGTAGGAACAGGGTATACTGGTGAAAAACTGTTTTTT; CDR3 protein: CASNVGTGYTGEKLFF
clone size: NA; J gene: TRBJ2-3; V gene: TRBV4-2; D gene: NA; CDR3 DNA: TGTGCCAGCAGCCAAGAAGCGTCCACAGATACGCAGTATTTT; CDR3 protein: CASSQEASTDTQYF
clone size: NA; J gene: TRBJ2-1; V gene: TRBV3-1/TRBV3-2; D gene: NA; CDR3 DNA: TGTGCCAGCAGCCACACGATTAGCTCCTACAATGAGCAGTTCTTC; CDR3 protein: CASSHTISSYNEQFF